This TCR beta chain is drawn from a study of cytomegalovirus exposure and HLA in healthy donors. The V gene end was trimmed by 0 bases and the J gene end by 5 bases; junction bases not matched to a gene: 3. Germline lookup yields CDR1 SGHDT and CDR2 YYEEEE. The CDR3 has 15 amino acids. PCR employed 60 Vbeta and 13 Jbeta primers. Profiling relied on immunoSEQ multiplex PCR, and the TCRdb table lists in-frame clones only, not all of them. The sample includes 130,000 to 150,000 clones, 70% to 80% of them seen just once. V usage is TRBV5-6 and J usage is TRBJ2-7, with TRBD1 identical over 12 bases. The TCR sequence derives from a female donor in good health and CMV-seronegative. The material sequenced was PBMCs. In DNA, the CDR3 is TGTGCCAGCAGCTTGGCCGGGGACAGGGGGCACGAGCAGTACTTC. Translation: CASSLAGDRGHEQYF.